These 23 T cell receptor beta chains originate from one sample sequenced in a study of shared clonotypes between healthy human individuals. Terminally differentiated effector memory CD45RA+ cells were excluded from the naive CD8 cells, which were CD45RO-negative and positively selected for CCR7. Method: immunoSEQ multiplex PCR; TCRdb's copy keeps in-frame clones and lacks some. The sample contains 2 million to 2.5 million clones, more than 85% of which appear only once. Sequenced: naive CD8+ T cells from PBMCs. The receptors derive from a man aged 18 to 30 in good health. Some clones in this sample may be carry-over from other donors' samples.

The chain combines TRBV10-3 with TRBJ2-7; 9 bases line up with TRBD2. This CDR3 is 13 amino acids long. After removal of 7 bases from V and 5 bases from J, the junction contained 6 bases not matched to a gene. Germline-derived CDR1 and CDR2 are ENHRY and SYGVKD. DNA of the CDR3: TGTGCCATCACTCGGACTAGCGAGAACGAGCAGTACTTC. It encodes CAITRTSENEQYF.

This clone appeared once. V usage is TRBV10-3 and J usage is TRBJ2-7, with 11 positions matching TRBD2. Per germline, CDR1 ENHRY and CDR2 SYGVKD. J was trimmed by 0 bases and V by 6 bases; bases with no gene match: 1. CDR3 length equals 14 residues. In nucleotides, the CDR3 is TGTGCCATCAGGACTAGCGGGATCTCCTACGAGCAGTACTTC. Translated: CAIRTSGISYEQYF.

Points on this clone: This specimen includes other DNA sequences encoding the same CDR3. The chain uses TRBV27 and TRBJ2-2; D is undetermined. This CDR3 contains 12 residues. CDR1 and CDR2 (germline): MNHEY, SMNVEV (reference sequence). Trimming shortened V by 1 base and J by 8 bases, and 5 bases separated the two germline ends. CDR3 bases: TGTGCCAGCAGTTTATATGCGGGGGAGCTGTTTTTT. It encodes CASSLYAGELFF.

The chain joins TRBV5-6 to TRBJ1-1; D ambiguous. Looked up from germline, CDR1 is SGHDT and CDR2 is YYEEEE. The CDR3 is made up of 15 amino acids. V gave up 4 bases and J gave up 4 bases, with 17 bases separating them. CDR3: CASSALWGLGTEAFF. The CDR3 DNA reads as TGTGCCAGCAGCGCTCTCTGGGGTTTGGGCACTGAAGCTTTCTTT.

This clone has only one observation. The CDR3 loop is CASTVWQSNSYEQYF. As DNA, the CDR3 is TGTGCCAGCACGGTTTGGCAGTCGAACTCCTACGAGCAGTACTTC. The rearrangement uses TRBV5-4 and TRBJ2-7; D not resolved. Germline-derived CDR1 and CDR2 are SGHNT and YYREEE (reference sequence). This CDR3 is 15 amino acids long. The germline V and J ends were trimmed by 6 bases and 0 bases, with 16 bases remaining between them.

The rearrangement joins TRBV9 to TRBJ2-1; the D is unclear. The germline V gene has CDR1 SGDLS and CDR2 YYNGEE. The CDR3 length is 13 residues. V lost 3 bases and J 8 bases, leaving 12 bases between the germline ends. The CDR3 DNA reads as TGTGCCAGCAGCGCCACCCCCGCCGATGAGCAGTTCTTC. It encodes CASSATPADEQFF.

As regards this clone: The same CDR3 is also encoded by other DNA sequences in this sample. V usage is TRBV6-5 and J usage is TRBJ2-2; D is possibly TRBD1 (6 bases). The V and J ends lost 5 bases and 4 bases respectively, with 8 bases between them. CDR1 and CDR2 from the germline V gene are MNHEY and SVGAGI. CDR3 length: 13 residues. The CDR3 spells CASSIRGTGELFF. The CDR3 bases are TGTGCCAGCAGTATCAGGGGCACCGGGGAGCTGTTTTTT.

V usage is TRBV27 and J usage is TRBJ2-1; D ambiguous. The CDR3 has 14 amino acids. Germline values: CDR1 MNHEY, CDR2 SMNVEV (reference sequence). V lost 6 bases and J lost 0, with 9 bases in between. CDR3 amino acids: CASSAFGSYNEQFF. CDR3 DNA: TGTGCCAGCAGCGCATTTGGCTCCTACAATGAGCAGTTCTTC.

This clone was seen a single time. This chain uses TRBV27 with TRBJ1-1; maybe TRBD1 (5 bases). This CDR3 spans 14 amino acids. Germline values: CDR1 MNHEY, CDR2 SMNVEV (reference sequence). V lost 5 bases to trimming and J lost 1 base, with 11 bases between them. The CDR3 DNA reads TGTGCCAGCAGTCGCCCCGGGGGGAACACTGAAGCTTTCTTT. Its protein product is CASSRPGGNTEAFF.

This sequence joins TRBV9 and TRBJ2-3, with D possibly being TRBD1 or TRBD2 (5 bases each). V was trimmed by 0 bases and J by 2 bases, leaving 13 bases between them. Germline assignment: CDR1 SGDLS and CDR2 YYNGEE. CDR3 length equals 16 residues. CDR3 sequence: CASSVAGMRATDTQYF. The CDR3 bases are TGTGCCAGCAGCGTAGCAGGGATGAGGGCCACAGATACGCAGTATTTT.

The chain couples TRBV7-9 to TRBJ2-1, with 7 bases identical to TRBD2. Trimming removed 2 bases from V and 7 bases from J; junction bases left unmatched: 5. Germline values: CDR1 SEHNR, CDR2 FQNEAQ (reference sequence). The CDR3 is 14 amino acids. The CDR3 nucleotides read TGTGCCAGCAGCTTACTCGGGAGGCCAAATGAGCAGTTCTTC. Its translation: CASSLLGRPNEQFF.

This chain links TRBV11-2 with TRBJ2-5; D remains unclear. With the DNA end fitting TRBJ2-7 better, the J assignment may be wrong. The CDR3 is made up of 12 amino acids. Germline CDR1 and CDR2: SGHAT and FQNNGV. CDR3 sequence: CASSLGLHEQYF. Here the CDR3 DNA reads TGTGCCAGCAGCTTGGGATTGCACGAGCAGTACTTC.

This chain uses TRBV7-3 with TRBJ2-5, with 7 bases fitting TRBD2. The CDR3 consists of 14 residues. Germline loops: CDR1 SGHTA, CDR2 FQGTGA. V shed 5 bases, J shed 3 bases, and the junction held 6 bases outside the gene matches. The DNA for the CDR3 is TGTGCCAGCAGCGACCCTAGCGGCAAAGAGACCCAGTACTTC. Protein sequence: CASSDPSGKETQYF. The variable domain in full, completed from reference TRBV7-3 and TRBJ2-5, reads GAGVSQTPSNKVTEKGKYVELRCDPISGHTALYWYRQSLGQGPEFLIYFQGTGAADDSGLPNDRFFAVRPEGSVSTLKIQRTERGDSAVYLCASSDPSGKETQYFGPGTRLLVL.

V is TRBV27 and J is TRBJ2-1, with no clear D. This CDR3 contains 16 residues. Germline-derived CDR1 and CDR2 are MNHEY and SMNVEV (reference sequence). With 4 bases removed from V and 4 bases from J, the gap between germline ends came to 17 bases. Written as DNA, the CDR3 is TGTGCCAGCAGTTACCTAGTATTGACTGGGTACAATGAGCAGTTCTTC. It encodes CASSYLVLTGYNEQFF.

The chain employs TRBV5-1 and TRBJ2-3; 10 bases are a match to TRBD1. Trimming at V came to 4 bases and at J to 2 bases, leaving 4 bases not matched to a gene. Germline-derived CDR1 and CDR2 are SGHRS and YFSETQ. The CDR3 spans 15 residues. The CDR3 DNA is TGCGCCAGCAGCCCGGGACAGGGGTACACAGATACGCAGTATTTT. It codes for CASSPGQGYTDTQYF.

V is TRBV27 and J is TRBJ2-7, with D tentatively TRBD1 or TRBD2 (5 bases each). This CDR3 contains 15 residues. Germline lookup yields CDR1 MNHEY and CDR2 SMNVEV (reference sequence). V was clipped by 1 base and J by 2 bases, with 12 bases between them. CDR3 in amino acids: CASSLLRGQPYEQYF. In nucleotides, the CDR3 is TGTGCCAGCAGTTTATTGAGGGGCCAACCCTACGAGCAGTACTTC.

The chain employs TRBV11-3 and TRBJ2-2, with D possibly matching TRBD1 (5 bases). Trimming left V 0 bases short and J 0 bases short, with 11 bases between. Germline values: CDR1 SGHNT, CDR2 YENEEA. The CDR3 covers 17 residues. This chain's CDR3 is CASSLDFDSPNTGELFF. The CDR3, as DNA: TGTGCCAGCAGCTTAGATTTCGACAGCCCGAACACCGGGGAGCTGTTTTTT.

About this clone itself: The identical CDR3 is also encoded by other nucleotide sequences in the sample. V gene TRBV9 combines with J gene TRBJ1-1; D is unresolved. V shed 0 bases and J shed 1 base, with 7 bases lying between them. From germline, CDR1 is SGDLS and CDR2 YYNGEE. The CDR3 spans 14 residues. The CDR3 coding sequence is TGTGCCAGCAGCGTAGGTCCCCAGAACACTGAAGCTTTCTTT. This gives the protein CASSVGPQNTEAFF.

The rearrangement joins TRBV11-2 to TRBJ2-3, with 7 nucleotides matching TRBD1. This CDR3 has 15 residues. From germline, CDR1 is SGHAT and CDR2 FQNNGV. The V segment lost 3 bases and the J segment 3 bases; nucleotides outside the gene matches: 6. The CDR3 loop reads CASSLLTGTTDTQYF. The CDR3 DNA follows: TGTGCCAGCAGCTTGCTGACAGGGACGACAGATACGCAGTATTTT.

This clone was found once. The CDR3 DNA is TGTGCCAGCAGCCCCATCGGGACTAGCGGCTACGAGCAGTACTTC. It yields the protein CASSPIGTSGYEQYF. V gene TRBV5-5 combines with J gene TRBJ2-7; the match to TRBD2 covers 11 bases. The ends lost 4 bases at V and 3 bases at J; junction bases unmatched: 6. The CDR3 sequence is 15 residues long. The germline V gene has CDR1 SGHKS and CDR2 YYEKEE (reference sequence).

This chain links TRBV4-3 with TRBJ2-3; TRBD1 agrees at 9 bases. V dropped 0 bases and J dropped 5; count of bases not matched to a gene: 12. The germline CDR1 and CDR2 sequences are LGHNA and YSLEER. The CDR3 runs 18 residues. This CDR3 is CASSQEISLDRGGDTQYF. In DNA, the CDR3 is TGCGCCAGCAGCCAAGAAATTTCTCTAGACAGGGGGGGAGATACGCAGTATTTT.

The chain employs TRBV11-1 and TRBJ2-6; tentative D call: TRBD1 (5 bases). Trimming took off 1 base at V and 1 base at J, with 8 bases between the two ends. CDR1 SGHAT and CDR2 FQDESV come from the germline V gene (reference sequence). The CDR3 sequence is 16 residues long. CDR3 DNA sequence: TGTGCCAGCAGCTTAGGGGCAGGGTCTGGGGCCAACGTCCTGACTTTC. Encoded protein: CASSLGAGSGANVLTF.

The chain couples TRBV13 to TRBJ2-3; D may match TRBD1 or TRBD2 (5 bases each). The germline V and J ends were trimmed by 1 base and 8 bases, with 10 bases remaining between them. The V gene's germline CDR1 is PRHDT and CDR2 FYEKMQ (reference sequence). The CDR3 runs to 13 residues. The CDR3 here is CASSLAGLGTQYF. The CDR3 region has the DNA TGTGCCAGCAGCTTAGCGGGGCTCGGTACGCAGTATTTT.